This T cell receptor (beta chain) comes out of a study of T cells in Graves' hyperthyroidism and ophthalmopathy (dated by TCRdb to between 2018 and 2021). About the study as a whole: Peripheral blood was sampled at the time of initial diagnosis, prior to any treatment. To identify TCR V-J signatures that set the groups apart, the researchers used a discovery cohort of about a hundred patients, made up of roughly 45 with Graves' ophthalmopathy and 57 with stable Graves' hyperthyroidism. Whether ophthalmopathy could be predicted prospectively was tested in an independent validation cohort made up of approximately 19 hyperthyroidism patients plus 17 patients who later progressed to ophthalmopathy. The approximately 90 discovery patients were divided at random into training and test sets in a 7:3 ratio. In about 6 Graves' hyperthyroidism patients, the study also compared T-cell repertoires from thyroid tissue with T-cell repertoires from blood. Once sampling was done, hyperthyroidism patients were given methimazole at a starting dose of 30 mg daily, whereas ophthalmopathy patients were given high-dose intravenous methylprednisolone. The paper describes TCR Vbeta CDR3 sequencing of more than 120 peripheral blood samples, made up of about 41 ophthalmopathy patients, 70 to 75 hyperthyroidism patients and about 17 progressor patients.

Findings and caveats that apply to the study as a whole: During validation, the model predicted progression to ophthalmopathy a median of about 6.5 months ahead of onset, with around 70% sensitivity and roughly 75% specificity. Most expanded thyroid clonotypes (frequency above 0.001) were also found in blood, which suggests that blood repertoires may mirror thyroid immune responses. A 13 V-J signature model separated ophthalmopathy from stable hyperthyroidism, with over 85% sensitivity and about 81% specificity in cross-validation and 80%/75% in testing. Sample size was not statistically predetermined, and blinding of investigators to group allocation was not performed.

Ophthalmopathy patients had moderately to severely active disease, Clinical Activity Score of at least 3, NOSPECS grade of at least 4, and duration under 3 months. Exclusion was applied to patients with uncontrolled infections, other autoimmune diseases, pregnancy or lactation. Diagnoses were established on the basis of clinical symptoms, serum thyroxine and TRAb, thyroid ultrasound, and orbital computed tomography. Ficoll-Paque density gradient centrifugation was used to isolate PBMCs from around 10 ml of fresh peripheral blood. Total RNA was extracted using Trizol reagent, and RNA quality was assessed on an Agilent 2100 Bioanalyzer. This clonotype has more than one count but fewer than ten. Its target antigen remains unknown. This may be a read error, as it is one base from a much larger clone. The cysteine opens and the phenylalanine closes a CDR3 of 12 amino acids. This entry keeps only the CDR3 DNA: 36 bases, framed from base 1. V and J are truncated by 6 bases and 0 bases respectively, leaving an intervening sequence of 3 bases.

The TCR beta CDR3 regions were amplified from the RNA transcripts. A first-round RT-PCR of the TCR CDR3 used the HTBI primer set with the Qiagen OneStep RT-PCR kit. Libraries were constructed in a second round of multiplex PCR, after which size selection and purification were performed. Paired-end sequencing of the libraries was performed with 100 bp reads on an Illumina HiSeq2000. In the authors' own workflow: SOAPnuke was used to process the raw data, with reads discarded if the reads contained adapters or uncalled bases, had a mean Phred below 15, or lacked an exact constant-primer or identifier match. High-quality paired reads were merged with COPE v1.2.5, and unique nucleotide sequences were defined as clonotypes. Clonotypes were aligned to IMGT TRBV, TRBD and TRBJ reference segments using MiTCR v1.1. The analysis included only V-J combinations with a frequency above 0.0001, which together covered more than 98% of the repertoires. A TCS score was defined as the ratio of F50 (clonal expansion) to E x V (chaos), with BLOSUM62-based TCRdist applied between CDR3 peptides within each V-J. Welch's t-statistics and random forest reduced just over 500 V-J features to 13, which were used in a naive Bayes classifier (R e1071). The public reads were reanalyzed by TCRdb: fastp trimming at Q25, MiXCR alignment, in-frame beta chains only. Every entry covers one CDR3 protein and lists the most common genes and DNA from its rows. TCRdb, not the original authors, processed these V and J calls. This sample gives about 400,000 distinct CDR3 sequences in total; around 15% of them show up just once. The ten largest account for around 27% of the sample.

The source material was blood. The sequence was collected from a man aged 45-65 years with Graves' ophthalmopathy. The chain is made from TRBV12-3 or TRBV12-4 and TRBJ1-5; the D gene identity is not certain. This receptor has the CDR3 CASRASNQPQHF. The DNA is TGTGCCAGCAGGGCTAGCAATCAGCCCCAGCATTTT.